The 10 T cell receptor beta chains below were found in one sample sequenced in a study of shared clonotypes between healthy human individuals. TCRdb keeps only in-frame clones here, not all; method: immunoSEQ multiplex PCR. The sample shows under 2,500,000 clones, approximately 94% of them seen only once. Sequenced sample: naive CD4+ T cells sorted from blood. Subset in this sample: CD45RA+ positively selected. Receptors originate from a man between 18 and 35 years old in good health.

The chain is built from TRBV2 and TRBJ2-1; possible D gene TRBD1, 6 bases. Germline V lookup: CDR1 SNHLY, CDR2 FYNNEI. Trimming left V 8 bases short and J 1 base short, with 9 bases between. This CDR3 has 13 residues. CDR3 region: CASGGHSYNEQFF. In DNA form, the CDR3 reads TGTGCCAGCGGGGGACATTCCTACAATGAGCAGTTCTTC.

The chain recombines TRBV6-1 with TRBJ2-7; D uncertain. This CDR3 comprises 13 residues. Germline V lookup: CDR1 MNHNS, CDR2 SASEGT. The germline V and J ends were trimmed by 6 bases and 4 bases, with 13 bases remaining between them. CDR3 residues: CASRHPLVYEQYF. The DNA for the CDR3 is TGTGCCAGCAGACATCCCCTTGTTTACGAGCAGTACTTC.

The gene calls are TRBV6-5 and TRBJ2-7; 7 positions match TRBD1. Germline loops: CDR1 MNHEY, CDR2 SVGAGI. With 6 bases clipped from V and 5 bases from J, the junction kept 13 bases outside the gene matches. This CDR3 region has 15 residues. This chain's CDR3 is CASSRAGTVGDEQYF. The CDR3 DNA reads as TGTGCCAGCAGCCGAGCCGGGACAGTTGGTGACGAGCAGTACTTC.

The chain employs TRBV9 and TRBJ1-4; maybe TRBD1 (5 bases). Trimming took off 0 bases at V and 8 bases at J, with 17 bases between the two ends. Germline-derived CDR1 and CDR2 are SGDLS and YYNGEE. This CDR3 is 16 amino acids long. The CDR3 reads CASSVGGGANYEKLFF. CDR3 coding DNA: TGTGCCAGCAGCGTAGGTGGAGGGGCGAATTACGAAAAACTGTTTTTT.

The chain uses TRBV29-1 and TRBJ2-5; TRBD2 agrees at 12 bases. CDR1 and CDR2 (germline): SQVTM, ANQGSEA. V dropped 4 bases and J dropped 1; count of bases not matched to a gene: 4. The CDR3 loop spans 15 amino acids. The CDR3 sequence is CSVAGLAGFQETQYF. CDR3 nucleotide sequence: TGCAGCGTTGCGGGACTAGCGGGCTTCCAAGAGACCCAGTACTTC.

The chain employs TRBV25-1 and TRBJ2-7, with D maybe TRBD2 (6 bases). Trimming stripped 8 bases from V and 2 bases from J, with 13 bases between. This CDR3 spans 13 amino acids. From germline, CDR1 is MGHDK and CDR2 SYGVNS. Written as DNA, the CDR3 is TGTGCCAGCGGGACGGGACTCACCTACGAGCAGTACTTC. Protein: CASGTGLTYEQYF.

Points on this clone: Other DNA sequences in the sample encode the same CDR3. The rearrangement links TRBV9 to TRBJ1-2; D is undetermined. V was cut by 0 bases and J by 2 bases, with 8 bases left in between. CDR1 SGDLS and CDR2 YYNGEE come from the germline V gene. This CDR3 is built from 14 residues. The DNA for the CDR3 is TGTGCCAGCAGCGTAGGCGTAGGGAACTATGGCTACACCTTC. Its translation: CASSVGVGNYGYTF.

The gene calls are TRBV29-1 and TRBJ1-1, with D unclear. The CDR3 runs to 12 residues. Trimming removed 4 bases at V and 3 bases at J, with 9 bases between. Looked up from germline, CDR1 is SQVTM and CDR2 is ANQGSEA. CDR3 sequence: CSVGPSYTEAFF. CDR3 in DNA: TGCAGCGTTGGTCCCAGCTACACTGAAGCTTTCTTT.

This chain uses TRBV28 with TRBJ2-7; 7 positions match TRBD2. V shed 1 base, J shed 0 bases, and the junction held 12 bases outside the gene matches. The CDR3 runs 18 residues. Germline CDR1 MDHEN, CDR2 SYDVKM. CDR3: CASSLYLGLRIISYEQYF. CDR3 DNA: TGTGCCAGCAGTTTATACCTGGGACTAAGAATCATCTCCTACGAGCAGTACTTC.

CDR3 nucleotide sequence: TGTGCCAGCAGCTTGGCGTTAGGGAGGGACGTCAATGAGCAGTTCTTC. It yields the protein CASSLALGRDVNEQFF. The genes are TRBV5-6 and TRBJ2-1, with TRBD2 matching over 7 bases. The CDR3 length is 16 residues. The germline gives CDR1 SGHDT, CDR2 YYEEEE. J lost 6 bases, V lost 0 bases, and 9 bases had no gene match.